The rows below give T cell receptor beta chains drawn from one sample of a study of cytomegalovirus exposure and HLA in healthy donors. Sequencing used immunoSEQ multiplex PCR; TCRdb keeps in-frame clones, though not all of them. The table lists 190,000 or so clones, 75% to 90% of them singletons. Sequencing input: PBMCs. Receptors were obtained from a man aged 50-59 years in good health and CMV-seronegative. Each CDR3 is given with its conserved first and last residue. A D gene is named only where the DNA matches it firmly. A row's size may be missing; if present it is once, few, many or a size class.

abundance: .; j_gene: TRBJ1-5; d_gene: TRBD1; v_gene: TRBV5-1; CDR3aa: CASSLTGGGQPQHF; CDR3nt: TGCGCCAGCAGCCTGACAGGGGGCGGTCAGCCCCAGCATTTT
abundance: .; j_gene: TRBJ2-5; d_gene: TRBD2; v_gene: TRBV7-6; CDR3aa: CASSSPRNSGRGFLRETQYF; CDR3nt: TGTGCCAGCAGCTCCCCTAGGAATAGCGGGAGGGGATTTCTAAGGGAGACCCAGTACTTC
abundance: .; j_gene: TRBJ1-4; d_gene: .; v_gene: TRBV7-8; CDR3aa: CASTLQRTNEKLFF; CDR3nt: TGTGCCAGCACCCTTCAGAGGACTAATGAAAAACTGTTTTTT
abundance: .; j_gene: TRBJ1-2; d_gene: TRBD1; v_gene: TRBV25-1; CDR3aa: CASRAGQGPSYGYTF; CDR3nt: TGTGCCAGCAGGGCCGGACAGGGGCCCTCCTATGGCTACACCTTC
abundance: .; j_gene: TRBJ2-5; d_gene: TRBD2; v_gene: TRBV5-1; CDR3aa: CASSRTSGRGRETQYF; CDR3nt: TGCGCCAGCAGCCGAACTAGCGGGAGAGGAAGAGAGACCCAGTACTTC
abundance: .; j_gene: TRBJ2-2; d_gene: TRBD1; v_gene: TRBV2; CDR3aa: CASGTGGNTGELFF; CDR3nt: TGTGCCAGCGGAACAGGGGGAAACACCGGGGAGCTGTTTTTT
abundance: .; j_gene: TRBJ2-5; d_gene: TRBD2; v_gene: TRBV7-3; CDR3aa: CASSLFGGGQETQYF; CDR3nt: TGTGCCAGCAGCTTATTCGGCGGGGGGCAAGAGACCCAGTACTTC
abundance: once; j_gene: TRBJ2-5; d_gene: .; v_gene: TRBV4-2; CDR3aa: CASSARGPAQETQYF; CDR3nt: TGTGCCAGCAGCGCACGCGGGCCCGCCCAAGAGACCCAGTACTTC
abundance: .; j_gene: TRBJ2-1; d_gene: .; v_gene: TRBV15; CDR3aa: CATSREGTQTYNEQFF; CDR3nt: TGTGCCACCAGCAGAGAAGGGACTCAAACCTACAATGAGCAGTTCTTC
abundance: .; j_gene: TRBJ1-3; d_gene: .; v_gene: TRBV19; CDR3aa: CAMRDNSGNTIYF; CDR3nt: TGTGCCATGAGGGACAACTCTGGAAACACCATATATTTT
abundance: .; j_gene: TRBJ2-7; d_gene: .; v_gene: TRBV19; CDR3aa: CASSGGFSHEQYF; CDR3nt: TGTGCCAGTAGTGGAGGGTTTTCCCACGAGCAGTACTTC
abundance: .; j_gene: TRBJ2-2; d_gene: .; v_gene: TRBV7-8; CDR3aa: CASRLQGSTGELFF; CDR3nt: TGTGCCAGCAGGTTACAGGGAAGCACCGGGGAGCTGTTTTTT
abundance: .; j_gene: TRBJ2-3; d_gene: TRBD2; v_gene: TRBV27; CDR3aa: CASSRLAGGSSSTDTQYF; CDR3nt: TGTGCCAGCAGTCGTCTAGCGGGGGGTTCCTCTAGCACAGATACGCAGTATTTT
abundance: few; j_gene: TRBJ2-3; d_gene: TRBD1; v_gene: TRBV4-3; CDR3aa: CASSQEGQGTDTQYF; CDR3nt: TGCGCCAGCAGCCAAGAAGGACAGGGGACAGATACGCAGTATTTT
abundance: .; j_gene: TRBJ1-1; d_gene: .; v_gene: TRBV14; CDR3aa: CASSRGRNTEAFF; CDR3nt: TGTGCCAGCAGCCGAGGCAGAAACACTGAAGCTTTCTTT
abundance: .; j_gene: TRBJ2-7; d_gene: .; v_gene: TRBV28; CDR3aa: CASSLYGYEQYF; CDR3nt: TGTGCCAGCAGTTTATACGGCTACGAGCAGTACTTC
abundance: .; j_gene: TRBJ2-3; d_gene: .; v_gene: TRBV7-2; CDR3aa: CASSFEGGGVEDTQYF; CDR3nt: TGTGCCAGCAGCTTTGAAGGAGGGGGGGTTGAAGATACGCAGTATTTT
abundance: .; j_gene: TRBJ2-3; d_gene: TRBD1; v_gene: TRBV2; CDR3aa: CASSSQGARTDTQYF; CDR3nt: TGTGCCAGCAGCTCCCAGGGGGCACGGACAGATACGCAGTATTTT
abundance: few; j_gene: TRBJ1-1; d_gene: .; v_gene: TRBV7-9; CDR3aa: CASSLAWVGAEAFF; CDR3nt: TGTGCCAGCAGCTTAGCGTGGGTAGGGGCTGAAGCTTTCTTT
abundance: .; j_gene: TRBJ1-4; d_gene: TRBD1; v_gene: TRBV5-4; CDR3aa: CASSAYIDRGHIFF; CDR3nt: TGTGCCAGCAGCGCGTATATTGACAGGGGGCATATCTTTTTT
abundance: .; j_gene: TRBJ2-7; d_gene: TRBD1; v_gene: TRBV6-6; CDR3aa: CASSSTRQGTYEQYF; CDR3nt: TGTGCCAGCAGTTCTACAAGACAGGGGACCTACGAGCAGTACTTC
abundance: .; j_gene: TRBJ1-2; d_gene: TRBD1; v_gene: TRBV19; CDR3aa: CASRLVGDRGFGGYTF; CDR3nt: TGTGCCAGTAGACTGGTTGGGGACAGGGGATTTGGCGGCTACACCTTC
abundance: .; j_gene: TRBJ2-2; d_gene: TRBD1; v_gene: TRBV19; CDR3aa: CASSRRTGASNTGELFF; CDR3nt: TGTGCCAGTAGTCGCAGGACAGGGGCCTCGAACACCGGGGAGCTGTTTTTT
abundance: .; j_gene: TRBJ2-7; d_gene: TRBD2; v_gene: TRBV5-4; CDR3aa: CASSWETSGGVNF; CDR3nt: TGTGCCAGCAGCTGGGAGACTAGCGGGGGGGTTAACTTC
abundance: .; j_gene: TRBJ2-7; d_gene: TRBD1; v_gene: TRBV7-2; CDR3aa: CASSIRARGQGASNEQYF; CDR3nt: TGTGCCAGCAGCATAAGGGCCCGGGGACAGGGGGCTAGTAACGAGCAGTACTTC
abundance: .; j_gene: TRBJ1-1; d_gene: .; v_gene: TRBV7-9; CDR3aa: CASSFYRDRAEAFF; CDR3nt: TGTGCCAGCAGCTTTTACAGGGACCGCGCTGAAGCTTTCTTT
abundance: .; j_gene: TRBJ2-7; d_gene: .; v_gene: TRBV28; CDR3aa: CASSRYVSGYEQYF; CDR3nt: TGTGCCAGCAGTCGGTACGTGTCAGGCTACGAGCAGTACTTC
abundance: .; j_gene: TRBJ2-7; d_gene: .; v_gene: TRBV7-9; CDR3aa: CSSSLADRMTPYEQYF; CDR3nt: TGTTCCAGCAGCTTAGCTGACAGGATGACGCCCTACGAGCAGTACTTC
abundance: .; j_gene: TRBJ1-2; d_gene: .; v_gene: TRBV7-6; CDR3aa: CASSLQDKTNYGYTF; CDR3nt: TGTGCCAGCAGCTTACAGGACAAGACTAACTATGGCTACACCTTC
abundance: .; j_gene: TRBJ1-2; d_gene: TRBD1; v_gene: TRBV5-5; CDR3aa: CASSPTGDYGYTF; CDR3nt: TGTGCCAGCAGCCCGACAGGGGACTATGGCTACACCTTC
abundance: .; j_gene: TRBJ2-2; d_gene: .; v_gene: TRBV28; CDR3aa: CASSLSGLATGELFF; CDR3nt: TGTGCCAGCAGTTTAAGTGGCCTAGCAACCGGGGAGCTGTTTTTT
abundance: few; j_gene: TRBJ1-3; d_gene: .; v_gene: TRBV4-3; CDR3aa: CASSQESGYRNTIYF; CDR3nt: TGCGCCAGCAGCCAAGAGTCAGGGTATAGAAACACCATATATTTT
abundance: .; j_gene: TRBJ2-5; d_gene: TRBD1; v_gene: TRBV2; CDR3aa: CASRLPGQGAQETQYF; CDR3nt: TGTGCCAGCAGATTGCCGGGACAGGGGGCCCAAGAGACCCAGTACTTC
abundance: .; j_gene: TRBJ2-7; d_gene: TRBD1; v_gene: TRBV30; CDR3aa: CAWSVLTGAPYEQYF; CDR3nt: TGTGCCTGGAGTGTACTTACAGGGGCCCCCTACGAGCAGTACTTC
abundance: .; j_gene: TRBJ1-1; d_gene: .; v_gene: TRBV30; CDR3aa: CAWRSRWLGAFF; CDR3nt: TGTGCCTGGAGGTCGCGGTGGTTGGGAGCTTTCTTT
abundance: once; j_gene: TRBJ2-5; d_gene: TRBD2; v_gene: TRBV19; CDR3aa: CASSGLAGVQETQYF; CDR3nt: TGTGCCAGTAGCGGACTAGCGGGAGTCCAAGAGACCCAGTACTTC
abundance: few; j_gene: TRBJ1-4; d_gene: .; v_gene: TRBV5-1; CDR3aa: CASSKIGVGGGNEKLFF; CDR3nt: TGCGCCAGCAGCAAGATCGGGGTCGGGGGGGGTAATGAAAAACTGTTTTTT
abundance: .; j_gene: TRBJ2-2; d_gene: .; v_gene: TRBV19; CDR3aa: CASSTRQEVTGELFF; CDR3nt: TGTGCCAGTAGTACTCGACAGGAGGTCACCGGGGAGCTGTTTTTT
abundance: .; j_gene: TRBJ1-1; d_gene: TRBD1; v_gene: TRBV5-4; CDR3aa: CASSWGGTANTEAFF; CDR3nt: TGTGCCAGCAGCTGGGGCGGGACAGCTAACACTGAAGCTTTCTTT
abundance: .; j_gene: TRBJ2-5; d_gene: TRBD2; v_gene: TRBV6-6; CDR3aa: CASSPGLAGERETQYF; CDR3nt: TGTGCCAGCAGCCCTGGACTAGCGGGAGAGCGTGAGACCCAGTACTTC
abundance: .; j_gene: TRBJ2-2; d_gene: TRBD2; v_gene: TRBV7-6; CDR3aa: CASSFRTSSGELFF; CDR3nt: TGTGCCAGCAGCTTTAGGACTAGCTCCGGGGAGCTGTTTTTT
abundance: .; j_gene: TRBJ1-5; d_gene: TRBD1; v_gene: TRBV19; CDR3aa: CASSDTGTGERFGNQPQHF; CDR3nt: TGTGCCAGTAGCGATACCGGGACAGGGGAGAGGTTCGGCAATCAGCCCCAGCATTTT
abundance: once; j_gene: TRBJ2-3; d_gene: TRBD2; v_gene: TRBV15; CDR3aa: CATSRDFASGGGTDTQYF; CDR3nt: TGTGCCACCAGCAGAGATTTCGCTAGCGGGGGAGGCACAGATACGCAGTATTTT
abundance: .; j_gene: TRBJ2-1; d_gene: TRBD2; v_gene: TRBV11-2; CDR3aa: CASSFSWRGGLNEQFF; CDR3nt: TGTGCCAGCAGCTTCTCGTGGCGGGGGGGCCTCAATGAGCAGTTCTTC
abundance: .; j_gene: TRBJ1-1; d_gene: TRBD1; v_gene: TRBV4-3; CDR3aa: CASSQDTWDRPTEAFF; CDR3nt: TGCGCCAGCAGCCAAGATACTTGGGACAGGCCCACTGAAGCTTTCTTT
abundance: .; j_gene: TRBJ2-1; d_gene: .; v_gene: TRBV19; CDR3aa: CASSIAGENEQFF; CDR3nt: TGTGCCAGTAGTATAGCAGGCGAAAATGAGCAGTTCTTC
abundance: .; j_gene: TRBJ2-7; d_gene: .; v_gene: TRBV30; CDR3aa: CAWSVGGALVGWEQYF; CDR3nt: TGTGCCTGGAGTGTAGGGGGGGCCCTGGTGGGCTGGGAGCAGTACTTC
abundance: once; j_gene: TRBJ1-6; d_gene: TRBD1; v_gene: TRBV7-3; CDR3aa: CASSLTTGNNSPLHF; CDR3nt: TGTGCCAGCAGCTTAACGACAGGGAATAATTCACCCCTCCACTTT
abundance: .; j_gene: TRBJ2-3; d_gene: .; v_gene: TRBV27; CDR3aa: CASRLARPSTDTQYF; CDR3nt: TGTGCCAGCAGGCTAGCGCGCCCAAGCACAGATACGCAGTATTTT
abundance: few; j_gene: TRBJ2-4; d_gene: TRBD2; v_gene: TRBV13; CDR3aa: CASSLVGGGFRF; CDR3nt: TGTGCCAGCAGCTTAGTGGGGGGAGGGTTCCGGTTC
abundance: .; j_gene: TRBJ1-6; d_gene: .; v_gene: TRBV6-5; CDR3aa: CASSYPGEGSPLHF; CDR3nt: TGTGCCAGCAGTTACCCCGGAGAGGGTTCACCCCTCCACTTT
abundance: .; j_gene: TRBJ2-7; d_gene: .; v_gene: TRBV7-9; CDR3aa: CASSPTGSYEQYF; CDR3nt: TGTGCCAGCAGCCCGACCGGGTCCTACGAGCAGTACTTC